The entry below gives a single T cell receptor (beta chain) sequence along with its context. Its antigen is unknown. The sample comes from a study of blood T cells in healthy people across ages. Study outcomes and limitations: Lack of knowledge of donor CMV status possibly confounded expanded clonotype changes. Higher naive T cell percentage went strongly together with higher TCR beta diversity.

Germline lookup yields CDR1 MNHEY and CDR2 SVGEGT. V was cut by 3 bases and J by 0 bases, with 15 bases left in between. The CDR3 extends over 18 amino acids. Primed by a sample-barcoded 5' primer and a J-beta primer mix, a second PCR proceeded for roughly 6 to 12 cycles. Unique molecular identifiers of 12 random nucleotides labeled each cDNA. Each CDR3 protein is one row after TCRdb ran MiXCR on the 5' RACE reads. The table has fewer than 800,000 distinct CDR3 sequences, 21% seen once; the top ten hold about 3.6%. The chain links TRBV6-2 or TRBV6-3 to TRBJ2-6, with D tentatively TRBD1 or TRBD2 (6 bases each). Sequencing used blood. This TCR derives from a man aged 65-85 years in good health. The CDR3 spells CASSYTGRYGSGANVLTF. The CDR3 DNA follows: TGTGCCAGCAGTTATACAGGGAGGTATGGCTCTGGGGCCAACGTCCTGACTTTC.